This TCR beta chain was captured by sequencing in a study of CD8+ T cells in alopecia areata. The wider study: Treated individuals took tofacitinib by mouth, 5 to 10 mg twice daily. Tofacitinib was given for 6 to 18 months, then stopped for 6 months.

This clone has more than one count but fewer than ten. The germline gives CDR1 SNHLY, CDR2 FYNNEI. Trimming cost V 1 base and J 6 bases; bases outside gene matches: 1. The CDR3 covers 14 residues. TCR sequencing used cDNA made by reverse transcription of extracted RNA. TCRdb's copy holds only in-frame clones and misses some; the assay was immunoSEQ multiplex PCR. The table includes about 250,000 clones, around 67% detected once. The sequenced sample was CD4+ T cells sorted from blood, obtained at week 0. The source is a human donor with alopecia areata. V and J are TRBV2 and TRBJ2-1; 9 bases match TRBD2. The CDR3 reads CASSEVAGANEQFF. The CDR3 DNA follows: TGTGCCAGCAGTGAAGTAGCGGGGGCCAATGAGCAGTTCTTC.